This T cell receptor (beta chain) was obtained from a study of T-cell reconstitution after alpha-beta-depleted transplantation in children. Library preparation (for TCRbeta) was performed with unique molecular identifiers. MiXCR, applied by TCRdb to the PCR reads, yields one record per CDR3 protein. The sample yields 640,000 or so distinct CDR3 sequences, around a sixth seen once. The CDR3 is made up of 16 amino acids. V dropped 3 bases and J dropped 4 bases, with 16 bases sitting between them. V usage is TRBV12-3 or TRBV12-4 and J usage is TRBJ1-5; D not resolved. The clonotype comes from a human donor who donated a stem cell graft to a child with acute myeloid leukemia. Sequences were derived from PBMCs from the stem cell graft donor, sampled from the stem cell graft. For the CDR3, the DNA is TGTGCCAGCAGTTTTGATGGCCCTGGAGGTAATCAGCCCCAGCATTTT. Its protein product is CASSFDGPGGNQPQHF.